What follows are 24 T cell receptor beta chains derived from one specimen sequenced in a study of cytomegalovirus exposure and HLA in healthy donors (dated by TCRdb to about 2017). Libraries were prepared through the immunoSEQ multiplex PCR assay. A mixture of 60 forward primers for TCR Vbeta segments and 13 reverse primers for TCR Jbeta segments was used in the multiplex PCR. TCRdb stores this immuneACCESS table with in-frame sequences only. Part of the clones is absent; in the studies checked, under half of the shortfall reflects unresolved V genes, and no reason is known for the rest. The sample yields more than 55,000 clones; 83% were counted once. Together, the top ten hold about 4.3% of the sample. Material: PBMCs. These receptors came from a man aged 30-40 years in good health and CMV-seronegative.

This chain connects TRBV30 to TRBJ2-5; a possible D gene is TRBD2 (5 bases). The DNA matches TRBJ2-7 better at its end, which makes the J call doubtful. The CDR3 runs to 13 residues. Germline V gene sequence: CDR1 GTSNPN, CDR2 SVGIG (reference sequence). The chain's CDR3 is CAWSRPGTYEQYF. The CDR3 DNA reads TGTGCCTGGAGTCGTCCGGGAACCTACGAGCAGTACTTC.

The CDR3 DNA sequence: TGTGCCACCGAGGGACAGCAAAACATTCAGTACTTC. It encodes CATEGQQNIQYF. The V and J genes are TRBV10-3 and TRBJ2-4; 7 nucleotides line up with TRBD1. Unmatched junction bases numbered 5, after V lost 10 bases and J lost 5 bases. The germline V gene encodes CDR1 ENHRY and CDR2 SYGVKD. The CDR3 contains 12 residues.

The sample holds a few counts of this clone. The J gene is TRBJ1-6, the V gene TRBV10-3, with 7 nucleotides matching TRBD1. Trimming cost V 2 bases and J 8 bases; bases outside gene matches: 3. This CDR3 contains 14 residues. Germline V gene lookup returns CDR1 ENHRY and CDR2 SYGVKD. The CDR3 DNA sequence: TGTGCCATCAGTGAGGGGACAGCTGATTCACCCCTCCACTTT. It yields the protein CAISEGTADSPLHF.

The chain couples TRBV25-1 to TRBJ1-1; D not certain. The V end was cut by 7 bases, the J end by 6 bases, with 24 bases between. This CDR3 contains 16 residues. Germline V gene lookup returns CDR1 MGHDK and CDR2 SYGVNS. The CDR3 loop is CASTHGPGSGKAEAFF. Here the CDR3 DNA reads TGTGCCAGCACCCATGGGCCGGGCAGCGGGAAAGCTGAAGCTTTCTTT.

The J gene is TRBJ2-7, the V gene TRBV9; D not resolved. Germline V gene data show CDR1 as SGDLS and CDR2 as YYNGEE. The ends were cut back, 2 bases at V and 0 bases at J, with 6 bases in the middle. The CDR3 sequence is 13 residues long. CDR3 nucleotide sequence: TGTGCCAGCAGCGTTTCCTCCTCCTACGAGCAGTACTTC. This codes for CASSVSSSYEQYF.

J is TRBJ2-3 and V is TRBV13; D uncertain. V was shortened by 5 bases and J by 6 bases, with 3 bases between the two germline ends. The CDR3 sequence is 10 residues long. Germline V CDR1 and CDR2: PRHDT, FYEKMQ (reference sequence). The CDR3 DNA reads TGTGCCAGCAGCCTCGATACGCAGTATTTT. Protein: CASSLDTQYF.

The genes are TRBV2 and TRBJ1-2; no reliable D call. The CDR3 totals 11 residues. Trimming left V 11 bases short and J 8 bases short, with 15 bases between. The germline V gene has CDR1 SNHLY and CDR2 FYNNEI. The chain's CDR3 is CAVRRSEGYTF. In DNA form, the CDR3 reads TGTGCCGTGAGAAGGTCGGAGGGCTACACCTTC.

V and J are TRBV7-9 and TRBJ1-1; unclear D gene. V was trimmed by 2 bases and J by 3 bases, leaving 7 bases between them. This CDR3 comprises 13 residues. The V gene's germline CDR1 is SEHNR and CDR2 FQNEAQ (reference sequence). This CDR3 is CASSLISDTEAFF. DNA of the CDR3: TGTGCCAGCAGCTTAATATCGGACACTGAAGCTTTCTTT.

The chain recombines TRBV30 with TRBJ2-1; 11 bases map to TRBD2. Trimming at V came to 0 bases and at J to 3 bases, leaving 1 base not matched to a gene. The CDR3 runs to 15 residues. Germline values: CDR1 GTSNPN, CDR2 SVGIG (reference sequence). The CDR3 region has the DNA TGTGCCTGGAGTGTCGGACTAGCGGGCTACAATGAGCAGTTCTTC. It is translated as CAWSVGLAGYNEQFF.

This chain joins TRBV29-1 and TRBJ2-3, with TRBD2 identical over 9 bases. CDR3 length equals 14 residues. V was pared by 8 bases and J by 7 bases, with 13 bases of the junction left unmatched. Germline V CDR1 and CDR2: SQVTM, ANQGSEA. CDR3 in amino acids: CSLWEAGGRNTQYF. CDR3 nucleotides: TGCAGCCTCTGGGAGGCGGGGGGGCGAAATACGCAGTATTTT.

The chain joins TRBV15 to TRBJ2-3; 8 bases line up with TRBD2. Trimming took 6 bases from V and 4 from J; bases not matched to a gene: 9. Germline assignment: CDR1 LNHNV and CDR2 YYDKDF (reference sequence). The CDR3 is 15 amino acids. This CDR3 reads CATRGRGGHADTQYF. CDR3 nucleotides: TGTGCCACCAGGGGTCGGGGGGGCCACGCAGATACGCAGTATTTT.

This chain links TRBV13 with TRBJ2-1, with a possible D match to TRBD2 (7 bases). CDR3 length equals 14 residues. V lost 4 bases and J lost 8, with 15 bases in between. Germline CDR1 is PRHDT and CDR2 is FYEKMQ (reference sequence). CDR3 region: CASSSSRGADEQFF. Written as DNA, the CDR3 is TGTGCCAGCAGCTCCTCCCGGGGGGCGGATGAGCAGTTCTTC.

This chain links TRBV30 with TRBJ1-2; 7 bases line up with TRBD1. This CDR3 region has 14 residues. The J segment lost 8 bases and the V segment lost 3 bases, leaving 12 bases of the junction unmatched. CDR1 and CDR2 from the germline V gene are GTSNPN and SVGIG (reference sequence). CDR3 in amino acids: CAWSNRQGKCGYTF. The CDR3 coding sequence is TGTGCCTGGAGCAATAGACAGGGAAAATGCGGCTACACCTTC.

The CDR3 loop reads CASSSGRGSYNEQFF. The DNA for the CDR3 is TGTGCCAGCAGCTCCGGACGGGGCTCCTACAATGAGCAGTTCTTC. V is TRBV7-3 and J is TRBJ2-1; possible D gene TRBD2, 5 bases. Deletions cut 4 bases from V and 0 bases from J, with 10 bases between. Germline loops: CDR1 SGHTA, CDR2 FQGTGA. The CDR3 extends over 15 amino acids.

The rearrangement joins TRBV6-5 to TRBJ2-5, with D possibly being TRBD2 (6 bases). Trimming pared 4 bases from V and 4 bases from J, leaving 13 bases between. The CDR3 length is 14 residues. Germline V CDR1 and CDR2: MNHEY, SVGAGI. The CDR3 loop is CASSLEGPSETQYF. As DNA, the CDR3 is TGTGCCAGCAGTTTGGAGGGGCCTTCAGAGACCCAGTACTTC.

The chain joins TRBV18 to TRBJ2-2, with a weak D call TRBD1 (5 bases). The CDR3 runs 15 residues. Deletions cut 3 bases from V and 3 bases from J, with 11 bases between. Germline V gene lookup returns CDR1 KGHSH and CDR2 LQKENI. The CDR3 spells CASSPPGWDTGELFF. The CDR3 DNA reads as TGTGCCAGCTCACCCCCAGGGTGGGACACCGGGGAGCTGTTTTTT.

The CDR3 reads CASSQGSGNIEAFF. DNA for the CDR3: TGCGCCAGCAGCCAAGGATCAGGGAATATTGAAGCTTTCTTT. V usage is TRBV4-3 and J usage is TRBJ1-1, with D possibly TRBD1 on 5 matching bases. The length of the CDR3 is 14 residues. Deletions cut 1 base from V and 7 bases from J, with 13 bases between. The germline V gene has CDR1 LGHNA and CDR2 YSLEER.

The chain combines TRBV30 with TRBJ2-7, with TRBD1 as a possible D gene (6 bases). The CDR3 has 15 amino acids. The germline CDR1 and CDR2 sequences are GTSNPN and SVGIG (reference sequence). The germline V and J ends were trimmed by 2 bases and 3 bases, with 17 bases remaining between them. The CDR3, as DNA: TGTGCCTGGAGTTGGGGTCAGGGGATCGACTACGAGCAGTACTTC. The encoded protein is CAWSWGQGIDYEQYF.

CDR3 coding DNA: TGTGCCACCAGCAGGACAGGGGACTCTGGGGCCAACGTCCTGACTTTC. Protein: CATSRTGDSGANVLTF. V gene TRBV15 combines with J gene TRBJ2-6, with TRBD1 identical over 8 bases. The J segment lost 0 bases and the V segment lost 3 bases, leaving 1 base of the junction unmatched. CDR3 length equals 16 residues. CDR1 and CDR2 from the germline V gene are LNHNV and YYDKDF (reference sequence).

As regards this clone: Its ends do not fully match the called genes, so a read error is possible. V and J are TRBV7-9 and TRBJ1-6; 9 nucleotides agree with TRBD1. Per germline, CDR1 SEHNR and CDR2 FQNEAQ (reference sequence). The CDR3 totals 15 residues. The CDR3 DNA reads TGTTCCAGCAGCGCTCGACAGGGGGAAAATTCACCCCTCCACTTT. This encodes CSSSARQGENSPLHF.

This chain connects TRBV27 to TRBJ1-5, with 9 bases fitting TRBD1. Germline V gene data show CDR1 as MNHEY and CDR2 as SMNVEV (reference sequence). This CDR3 is built from 18 residues. The trim removed 8 bases at V and 0 bases at J, leaving 14 bases unmatched. The CDR3 loop is CASRRMGQGRYSNQPQHF. CDR3 in DNA: TGTGCCAGCCGACGTATGGGACAGGGCCGATATAGCAATCAGCCCCAGCATTTT.

Regarding this clone: Relative to the germline gene, one junction end is altered; a read error may explain this. The chain recombines TRBV7-9 with TRBJ1-5; 9 bases line up with TRBD1. Per the germline V gene, CDR1 is SEHNR and CDR2 is FQNEAQ (reference sequence). The CDR3 is made up of 16 amino acids. The CDR3: CSSSQSGQGSNQPQHF. The CDR3 DNA reads as TGTTCCAGCAGCCAATCGGGACAGGGTAGCAATCAGCCCCAGCATTTT. Together with reference TRBV7-9 and TRBJ1-5, the CDR3 gives the full variable domain: DTGVSQNPRHKITKRGQNVTFRCDPISEHNRLYWYRQTLGQGPEFLTYFQNEAQLEKSRLLSDRFSAERPKGSFSTLEIQRTEQGDSAMYLCSSSQSGQGSNQPQHFGDGTRLSIL.

The chain joins TRBV2 to TRBJ2-7; 7 bases are shared with TRBD1. CDR1 SNHLY and CDR2 FYNNEI come from the germline V gene. This CDR3 region has 17 residues. Unmatched junction bases numbered 12, after V lost 4 bases and J lost 0 bases. This CDR3 reads CASSVDRGQYSSYEQYF. In DNA form, the CDR3 reads TGTGCCAGCAGTGTGGACCGGGGACAGTATAGCTCCTACGAGCAGTACTTC.

The J gene is TRBJ2-7, the V gene TRBV27, with D tentatively TRBD1 (6 bases). V gave up 5 bases and J gave up 3 bases, with 11 bases separating them. The CDR3 sequence is 13 residues long. Germline CDR1 is MNHEY and CDR2 is SMNVEV (reference sequence). The CDR3 loop reads CASSPRQDYEQYF. CDR3 DNA: TGTGCCAGCAGTCCACGACAGGACTACGAGCAGTACTTC.